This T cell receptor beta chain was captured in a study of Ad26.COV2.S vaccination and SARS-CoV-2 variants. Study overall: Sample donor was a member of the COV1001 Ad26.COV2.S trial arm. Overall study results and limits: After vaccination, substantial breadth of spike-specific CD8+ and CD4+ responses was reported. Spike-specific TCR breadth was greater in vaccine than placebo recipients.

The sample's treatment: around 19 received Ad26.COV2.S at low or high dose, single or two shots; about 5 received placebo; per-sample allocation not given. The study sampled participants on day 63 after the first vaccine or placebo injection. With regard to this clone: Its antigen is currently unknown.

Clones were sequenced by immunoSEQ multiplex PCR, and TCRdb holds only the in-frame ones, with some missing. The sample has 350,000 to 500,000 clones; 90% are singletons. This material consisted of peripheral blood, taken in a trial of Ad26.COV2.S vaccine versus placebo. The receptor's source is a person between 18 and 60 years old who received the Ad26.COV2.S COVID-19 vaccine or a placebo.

The CDR3 sequence is CASSQGDGLSGANVLTF. The CDR3 DNA reads TGTGCCAGCAGCCAAGGGGACGGCCTCTCTGGGGCCAACGTCCTGACTTTC. The chain is built from TRBV4-2 and TRBJ2-6; D is tentatively TRBD1 or TRBD2 (5 bases each). CDR1 is LGHNA, CDR2 YNFKEQ, per germline. This CDR3 has 17 amino acids. V lost 1 base and J lost 0, with 10 bases in between.